This T cell receptor (beta chain) was sequenced during a study of blood T cell repertoires in COVID-19. Turning to the study itself: Material from acute and convalescent COVID-19 was sourced from the United States, Italy and Spain. The analysed material was cDNA or gDNA that came from T cells, B-cell-depleted T cells, or PBMCs.

The V gene end was trimmed by 2 bases and the J gene end by 3 bases; junction bases not matched to a gene: 6. Germline V CDR1 and CDR2: MNHNS, SASEGT. The CDR3 sequence is 16 residues long. In the source study's methods: From reference gene primer amplification, estimates of nucleated cell counts were derived. TCRdb keeps only in-frame clones here, not all; method: immunoSEQ multiplex PCR. That table supplies the V and J calls and clone size; D and trimming were determined from the DNA. Found here are approximately 99,000 clones, approximately 85% of them singletons; the top ten hold 18%. The rearrangement links TRBV6-1 to TRBJ2-1; 8 nucleotides line up with TRBD2. Input material: peripheral blood. This receptor was obtained from a woman older than 75 with active or convalescent COVID-19. CDR3 coding DNA: TGTGCCAGCAGTGAAAGGAGCGGGACTAGCTACAATGAGCAGTTCTTC. It translates to CASSERSGTSYNEQFF.